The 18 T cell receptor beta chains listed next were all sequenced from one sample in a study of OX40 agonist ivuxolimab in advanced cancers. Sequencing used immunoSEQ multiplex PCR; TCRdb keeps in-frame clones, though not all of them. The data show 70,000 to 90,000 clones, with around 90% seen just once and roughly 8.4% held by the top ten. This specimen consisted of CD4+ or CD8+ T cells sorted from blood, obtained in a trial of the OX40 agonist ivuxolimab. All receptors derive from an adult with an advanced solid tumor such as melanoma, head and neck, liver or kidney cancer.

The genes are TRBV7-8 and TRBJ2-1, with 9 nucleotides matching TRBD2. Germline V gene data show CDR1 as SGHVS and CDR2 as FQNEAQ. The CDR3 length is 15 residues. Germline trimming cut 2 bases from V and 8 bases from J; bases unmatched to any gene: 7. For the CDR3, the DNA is TGTGCCAGCAGCTTATTGGCTAGCGGGGTCTATGAGCAGTTCTTC. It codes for CASSLLASGVYEQFF.

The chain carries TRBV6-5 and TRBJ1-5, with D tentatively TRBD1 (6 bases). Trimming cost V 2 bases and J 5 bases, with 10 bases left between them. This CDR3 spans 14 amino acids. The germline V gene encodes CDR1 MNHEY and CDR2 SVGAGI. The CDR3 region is CASSYVGADQPQHF. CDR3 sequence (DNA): TGTGCCAGCAGTTACGTGGGGGCAGATCAGCCCCAGCATTTT.

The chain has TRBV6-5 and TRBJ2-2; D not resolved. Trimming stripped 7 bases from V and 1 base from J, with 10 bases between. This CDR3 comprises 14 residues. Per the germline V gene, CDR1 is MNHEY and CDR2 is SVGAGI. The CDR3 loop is CASIHERNTGELFF. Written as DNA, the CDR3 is TGTGCCAGCATCCACGAACGGAACACCGGGGAGCTGTTTTTT.

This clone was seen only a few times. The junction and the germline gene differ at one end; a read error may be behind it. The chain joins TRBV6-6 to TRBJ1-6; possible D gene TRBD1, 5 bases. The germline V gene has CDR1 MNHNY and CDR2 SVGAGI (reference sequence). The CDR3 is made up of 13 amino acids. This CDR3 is CASHGGANTPLHF. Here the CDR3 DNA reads TGTGCTAGTCATGGCGGGGCTAATACACCCCTCCACTTT.

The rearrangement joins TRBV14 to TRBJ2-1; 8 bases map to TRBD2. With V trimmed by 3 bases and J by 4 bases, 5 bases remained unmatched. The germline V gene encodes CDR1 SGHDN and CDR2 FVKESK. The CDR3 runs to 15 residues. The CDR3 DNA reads TGTGCCAGCAGCCACAGCGGGAGCACATACAATGAGCAGTTCTTC. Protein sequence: CASSHSGSTYNEQFF.

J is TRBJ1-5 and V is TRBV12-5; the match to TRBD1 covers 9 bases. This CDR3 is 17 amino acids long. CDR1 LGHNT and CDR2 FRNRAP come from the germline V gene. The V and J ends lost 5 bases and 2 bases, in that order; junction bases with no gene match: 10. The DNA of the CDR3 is TGTGCTAGTGGTCCAACGGGACAGGGTAAGGGCAATCAGCCCCAGCATTTT. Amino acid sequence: CASGPTGQGKGNQPQHF. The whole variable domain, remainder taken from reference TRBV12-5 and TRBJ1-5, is DARVTQTPRHKVTEMGQEVTMRCQPILGHNTVFWYRQTMMQGLELLAYFRNRAPLDDSGMPKDRFSAEMPDATLATLKIQPSEPRDSAVYFCASGPTGQGKGNQPQHFGDGTRLSIL.

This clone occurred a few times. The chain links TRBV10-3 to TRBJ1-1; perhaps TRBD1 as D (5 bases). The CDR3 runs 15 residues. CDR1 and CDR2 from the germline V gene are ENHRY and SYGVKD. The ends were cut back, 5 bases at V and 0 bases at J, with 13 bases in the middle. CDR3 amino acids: CAISRGGGMNTEAFF. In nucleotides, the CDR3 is TGTGCCATCAGTAGGGGCGGCGGTATGAACACTGAAGCTTTCTTT.

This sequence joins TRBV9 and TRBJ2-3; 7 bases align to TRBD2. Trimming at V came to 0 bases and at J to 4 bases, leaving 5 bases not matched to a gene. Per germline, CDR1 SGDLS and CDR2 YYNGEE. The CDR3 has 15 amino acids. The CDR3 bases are TGTGCCAGCAGCGTAGTGGGGGGAGGGCCAGATACGCAGTATTTT. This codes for CASSVVGGGPDTQYF.

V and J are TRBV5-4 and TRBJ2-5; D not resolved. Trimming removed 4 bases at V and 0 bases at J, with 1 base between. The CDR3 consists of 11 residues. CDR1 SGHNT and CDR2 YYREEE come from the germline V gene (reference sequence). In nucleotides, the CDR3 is TGTGCCAGCAGCAACCAAGAGACCCAGTACTTC. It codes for CASSNQETQYF.

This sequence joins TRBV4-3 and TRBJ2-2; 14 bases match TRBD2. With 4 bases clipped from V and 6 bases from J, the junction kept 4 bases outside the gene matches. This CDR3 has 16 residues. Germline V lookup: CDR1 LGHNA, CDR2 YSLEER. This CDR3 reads CASSPGLAGDPGELFF. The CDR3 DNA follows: TGCGCCAGCAGCCCGGGACTAGCGGGAGACCCCGGGGAGCTGTTTTTT.

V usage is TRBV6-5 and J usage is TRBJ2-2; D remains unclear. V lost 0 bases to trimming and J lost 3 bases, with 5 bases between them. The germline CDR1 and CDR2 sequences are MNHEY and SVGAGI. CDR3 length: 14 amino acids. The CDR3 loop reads CASSYSIDTGELFF. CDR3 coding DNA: TGTGCCAGCAGTTACTCGATAGACACCGGGGAGCTGTTTTTT.

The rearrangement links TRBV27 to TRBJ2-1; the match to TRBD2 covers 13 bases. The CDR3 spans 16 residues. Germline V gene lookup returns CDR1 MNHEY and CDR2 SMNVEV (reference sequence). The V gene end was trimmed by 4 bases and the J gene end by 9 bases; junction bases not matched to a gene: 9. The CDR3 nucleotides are TGTGCCAGCAGTTCCACTAGCGGGGGGGGCTTAGGTGAGCAGTTCTTC. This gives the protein CASSSTSGGGLGEQFF.

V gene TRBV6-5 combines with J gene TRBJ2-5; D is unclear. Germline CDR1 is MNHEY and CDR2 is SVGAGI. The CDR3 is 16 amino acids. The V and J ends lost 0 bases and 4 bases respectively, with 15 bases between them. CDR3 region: CASSYSRLGEGETQYF. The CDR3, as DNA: TGTGCCAGCAGTTACTCGAGGTTAGGAGAAGGAGAGACCCAGTACTTC.

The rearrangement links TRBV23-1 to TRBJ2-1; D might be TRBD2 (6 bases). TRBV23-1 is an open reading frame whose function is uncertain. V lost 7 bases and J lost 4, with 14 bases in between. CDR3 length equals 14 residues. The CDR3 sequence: CASTLARAYNEQFF. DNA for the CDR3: TGCGCCAGCACTCTAGCGCGGGCATACAATGAGCAGTTCTTC.

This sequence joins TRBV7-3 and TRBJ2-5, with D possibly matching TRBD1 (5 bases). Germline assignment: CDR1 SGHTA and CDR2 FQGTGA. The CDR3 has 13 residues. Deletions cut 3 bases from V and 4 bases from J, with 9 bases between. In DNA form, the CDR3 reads TGTGCCAGCAGCTTTAGGGGAACAGAGACCCAGTACTTC. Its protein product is CASSFRGTETQYF.

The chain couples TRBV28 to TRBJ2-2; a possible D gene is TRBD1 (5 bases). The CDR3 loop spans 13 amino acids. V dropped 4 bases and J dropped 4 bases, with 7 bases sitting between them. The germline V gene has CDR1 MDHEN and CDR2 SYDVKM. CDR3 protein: CASSYRPTGELFF. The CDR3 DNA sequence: TGTGCCAGCAGTTACAGGCCCACCGGGGAGCTGTTTTTT.

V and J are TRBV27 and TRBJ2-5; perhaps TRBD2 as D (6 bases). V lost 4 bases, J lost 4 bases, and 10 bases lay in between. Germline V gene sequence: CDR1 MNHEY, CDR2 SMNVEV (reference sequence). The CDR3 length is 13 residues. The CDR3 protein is CASSSHGGETQYF. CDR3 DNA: TGTGCCAGCAGTTCCCACGGGGGAGAGACCCAGTACTTC.

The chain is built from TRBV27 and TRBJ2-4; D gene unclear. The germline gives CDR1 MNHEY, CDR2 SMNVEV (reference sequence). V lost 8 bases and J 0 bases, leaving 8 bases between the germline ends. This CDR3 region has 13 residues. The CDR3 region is CASGPLAKNIQYF. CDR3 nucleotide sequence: TGTGCCAGCGGACCTCTAGCCAAAAACATTCAGTACTTC.